This T cell receptor (beta chain) was captured by sequencing in a study of T cells in Graves' hyperthyroidism and ophthalmopathy. This clonotype turned up a few times. RNA transcripts served as the template for amplifying TCR beta CDR3 regions. When the TCR CDR3 underwent first-round RT-PCR, the HTBI primer set was used. In TCRdb, the multiplex PCR reads were re-called with MiXCR into one record per CDR3 protein. The sample shows about 410,000 distinct CDR3 sequences, 14% to 15% of them seen only once. The CDR3 spans 18 residues. Trimming cost V 4 bases and J 6 bases; bases outside gene matches: 16. Germline V gives CDR1 LNHDA, CDR2 SQIVND (reference sequence).

The sample taken for sequencing was blood. This chain connects TRBV19 to TRBJ1-1, with TRBD1 matching 11 bases. This TCR was recovered from a man aged 18 to 30 with Graves' ophthalmopathy. The CDR3 bases are TGTGCCAGTAGTACTCATACCTGGACAGGGGGCTTAACAGCTGAAGCTTTCTTT. Translated: CASSTHTWTGGLTAEAFF.